Given below is one T cell receptor (beta chain) in context. What it binds is unknown. Per germline, CDR1 ENHRY and CDR2 SYGVKD. V lost 5 bases, J lost 2 bases, and 9 bases stayed unmatched. CDR3 length: 16 amino acids. The sample comes from a study of T-cell reconstitution after alpha-beta-depleted transplantation in children. Study results and limitations: Day-60 TCRbeta diversity that was high in some patients was derived from surviving recipient T cells and thymic progenitors. Newly made T cells mostly supplied T-cell counts and diversity one year after transplant. About two months after transplant, alpha-beta T cells reportedly came from several hundred expanded graft clones.

The TCRbeta library incorporated unique molecular identifiers. TCRdb re-derived calls from the PCR reads in MiXCR, one entry per CDR3 protein. This table has about 830,000 distinct CDR3 sequences, around 17% appearing once. This TCR was sampled from a male patient younger than 18 who had a stem cell transplant for acute lymphoblastic leukemia, so the T cells may come from the graft donor. This chain connects TRBV10-3 to TRBJ2-7; the match to TRBD1 covers 10 bases. The material sequenced was PBMCs, mostly from graft donor cells, taken 360 days after TCRalphabeta/CD19-depleted stem cell transplant. The CDR3 DNA reads TGTGCCATCAGTCCCCGGGGAGGGACAGGGGCCTACGAGCAGTACTTC. This codes for CAISPRGGTGAYEQYF.